The sequence of this T cell receptor (beta chain) was determined in a study of T-cell reconstitution after alpha-beta-depleted transplantation in children. General study points: Reported findings indicate that, about two months after transplant, alpha-beta T cells came from several hundred expanded clones, which were derived from non-depleted graft cells. Diversity and T-cell counts at one year after transplant derived mostly from new T cells. Recipient T cells and thymic progenitors that survived gave rise to the high TCRbeta diversity observed at day 60 in some patients.

V was trimmed by 5 bases and J by 7 bases, leaving 14 bases between them. The germline V gene encodes CDR1 DFQATT and CDR2 SNEGSKA (reference sequence). CDR3 length: 12 residues. As it was prepared, the TCRbeta library received unique molecular identifiers. TCRdb ran MiXCR on the PCR reads and lists one entry per CDR3 protein. The repertoire holds 500,000 to 650,000 distinct CDR3 sequences, with roughly an eighth as singletons. This clonotype was seen a handful of times. Its antigen is not identified. The origin of this receptor is a female patient aged 2-9 years who had a stem cell transplant for aplastic anemia, so the T cells may come from the graft donor. V usage is TRBV20-1 and J usage is TRBJ1-2; TRBD1 is a possible D gene (5 bases). The sequencing here drew on PBMCs, mostly from graft donor cells, taken 180 days after TCRalphabeta/CD19-depleted stem cell transplant. DNA of the CDR3: TGCAGTGCTTGGGCGGGGGGATCTGGCTACACCTTC. Translation: CSAWAGGSGYTF.